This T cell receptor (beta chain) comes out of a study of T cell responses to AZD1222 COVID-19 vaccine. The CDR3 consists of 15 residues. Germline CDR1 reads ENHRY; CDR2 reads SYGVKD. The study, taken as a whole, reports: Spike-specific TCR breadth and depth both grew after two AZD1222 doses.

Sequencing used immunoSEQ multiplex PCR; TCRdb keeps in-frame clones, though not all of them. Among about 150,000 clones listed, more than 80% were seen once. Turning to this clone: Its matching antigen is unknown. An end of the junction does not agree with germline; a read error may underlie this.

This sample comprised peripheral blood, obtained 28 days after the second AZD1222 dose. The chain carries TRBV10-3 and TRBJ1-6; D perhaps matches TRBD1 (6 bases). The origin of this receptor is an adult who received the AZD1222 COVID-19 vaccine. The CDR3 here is CASYAGWTDNLPLHF. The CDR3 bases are TGTGCCAGTTATGCGGGGTGGACAGATAATTTACCCCTCCACTTT.